The 14 T cell receptor beta chains in this list originate from one sample, sequenced in a study of cytomegalovirus exposure and HLA in healthy donors. Clones were sequenced by immunoSEQ multiplex PCR, and TCRdb holds only the in-frame ones, with some missing. Of tens of thousands of clones in the sample, over 95% were seen once. The sample taken for sequencing was PBMCs. These receptors all stem from a woman under 30 in good health and CMV-seropositive.

The sample holds one count of this clone. The V gene is TRBV4-1, the J gene TRBJ2-1, with D perhaps TRBD1 (6 bases). Between the trimmed V and J ends, which lost 0 bases and 3 bases, there was a span of 15 bases. The germline V gene has CDR1 MGHRA and CDR2 YSYEKL. This CDR3 is built from 17 residues. CDR3 protein: CASSQDPAGTHYNEQFF. The CDR3 DNA reads as TGCGCCAGCAGCCAAGATCCGGCAGGGACACACTACAATGAGCAGTTCTTC.

The CDR3 bases are TGTGCCAGCAGCTTGTTTTCCCGATGGAAGGCTCAGGACACTGAAGCTTTCTTT. Its protein is CASSLFSRWKAQDTEAFF. This rearrangement joins TRBV7-9 to TRBJ1-1, with D unresolved. The CDR3 is 18 residues long. The V end was cut by 3 bases, the J end by 3 bases, with 23 bases between. In germline, CDR1 is SEHNR, CDR2 FQNEAQ (reference sequence). Full variable domain (outside the CDR3, taken from reference TRBV7-9 and TRBJ1-1): DTGVSQNPRHKITKRGQNVTFRCDPISEHNRLYWYRQTLGQGPEFLTYFQNEAQLEKSRLLSDRFSAERPKGSFSTLEIQRTEQGDSAMYLCASSLFSRWKAQDTEAFFGQGTRLTVV.

V usage is TRBV28 and J usage is TRBJ2-5; no reliable D call. This CDR3 region has 12 residues. V lost 1 base and J 5 bases, leaving 5 bases between the germline ends. Germline CDR1 reads MDHEN; CDR2 reads SYDVKM. For the CDR3, the DNA is TGTGCCAGCAGTTTATCTAGGGAGACCCAGTACTTC. This translates into CASSLSRETQYF.

This clone showed up just once. The rearrangement links TRBV5-6 to TRBJ2-2, with D perhaps TRBD2 (6 bases). The germline CDR1 and CDR2 sequences are SGHDT and YYEEEE. The CDR3 is made up of 14 amino acids. Trimming shortened V by 0 bases and J by 4 bases, and 7 bases separated the two germline ends. DNA for the CDR3: TGTGCCAGCAGCTTGGTGGGGGGCACCGGGGAGCTGTTTTTT. Amino acid sequence: CASSLVGGTGELFF.

The rearrangement joins TRBV6-5 to TRBJ2-3, with D possibly being TRBD2 (6 bases). This CDR3 contains 14 residues. Germline loops: CDR1 MNHEY, CDR2 SVGAGI. V was pared by 6 bases and J by 2 bases, with 12 bases between. The DNA for the CDR3 is TGTGCCAGCAGGGCGCGGGGATACACAGATACGCAGTATTTT. Translation gives CASRARGYTDTQYF.

The chain combines TRBV7-2 with TRBJ1-2, with TRBD1 matching over 7 bases. The germline CDR1 and CDR2 sequences are SGHTA and FQGNSA. CDR3 size: 14 residues. Trimming took 6 bases from V and 2 from J; bases not matched to a gene: 6. The DNA of the CDR3 is TGTGCCAGCAGGGGACAGCTTTCGAACTATGGCTACACCTTC. The encoded protein is CASRGQLSNYGYTF.

The chain is built from TRBV2 and TRBJ2-1; D unresolved. Trimming removed 5 bases from V and 6 bases from J, with 11 bases in between. Per germline, CDR1 SNHLY and CDR2 FYNNEI. CDR3 size: 13 residues. CDR3 nucleotides: TGTGCCAGCAGTCAAACTTCCGGCAATGAGCAGTTCTTC. Translated, it gives CASSQTSGNEQFF. The entire variable domain, with the rest obtained from reference TRBV2 and TRBJ2-1, is as follows: EPEVTQTPSHQVTQMGQEVILRCVPISNHLYFYWYRQILGQKVEFLVSFYNNEISEKSEIFDDQFSVERPDGSNFTLKIRSTKLEDSAMYFCASSQTSGNEQFFGPGTRLTVL.

The V call is TRBV27, the J call TRBJ2-3; tentative D call: TRBD1 (6 bases). The CDR3 sequence is 13 residues long. V lost 4 bases, J lost 4 bases, and 9 bases lay in between. CDR1 is MNHEY and CDR2 is SMNVEV in the germline V gene (reference sequence). The CDR3 protein is CASSSGAADTQYF. The CDR3 bases are TGTGCCAGCAGTTCAGGGGCGGCAGATACGCAGTATTTT.

The chain recombines TRBV4-1 with TRBJ2-3, with 10 bases lining up with TRBD2. The CDR3 runs to 16 residues. V was clipped by 4 bases and J by 7 bases; unmatched bases: 11. Germline V lookup: CDR1 MGHRA, CDR2 YSYEKL. CDR3 protein: CASSLEPGLAINTQYF. The DNA of the CDR3 is TGCGCCAGCAGCCTGGAACCGGGACTAGCGATAAATACGCAGTATTTT.

This clone was seen just once. J is TRBJ2-1 and V is TRBV30; maybe TRBD1 (6 bases). The CDR3 covers 12 residues. V shed 6 bases and J shed 6 bases, with 12 bases lying between them. Germline values: CDR1 GTSNPN, CDR2 SVGIG (reference sequence). DNA of the CDR3: TGTGCCTGCCTTACACAGGGCAATGAGCAGTTCTTC. Its protein is CACLTQGNEQFF.

V gene TRBV28 combines with J gene TRBJ2-7, with TRBD2 identical over 8 bases. V trimming: 4 bases; J trimming: 2 bases; junction bases outside the gene matches: 7. The CDR3 is 15 residues long. Germline assignment: CDR1 MDHEN and CDR2 SYDVKM. The CDR3 DNA is TGTGCCAGCAGTTCCTTAGCGGGAAGGACCTACGAGCAGTACTTC. It specifies CASSSLAGRTYEQYF.

This chain joins TRBV28 and TRBJ2-7, with 8 bases fitting TRBD1. CDR1 is MDHEN and CDR2 is SYDVKM in the germline V gene. V lost 3 bases, J lost 5 bases, and 9 bases stayed unmatched. The CDR3 covers 15 residues. The CDR3 nucleotides read TGTGCCAGCAGTTTCCGACAGGGGAACGTTAACGAGCAGTACTTC. Protein: CASSFRQGNVNEQYF.

The chain couples TRBV30 to TRBJ2-7; TRBD2 matches 7 bases. Germline CDR1 reads GTSNPN; CDR2 reads SVGIG (reference sequence). The ends lost 5 bases at V and 6 bases at J; junction bases unmatched: 7. CDR3 size: 12 residues. CDR3 amino acids: CAWGRERREQYF. CDR3 DNA: TGTGCCTGGGGGCGGGAGAGACGCGAGCAGTACTTC. Supplemented by reference TRBV30 and TRBJ2-7, the full variable domain reads SQTIHQWPATLVQPVGSPLSLECTVEGTSNPNLYWYRQAAGRGLQLLFYSVGIGQISSEVPQNLSASRPQDRQFILSSKKLLLSDSGFYLCAWGRERREQYFGPGTRLTVT.

This chain joins TRBV28 and TRBJ2-1, with D possibly matching TRBD2 (7 bases). This CDR3 contains 17 residues. From germline, CDR1 is MDHEN and CDR2 SYDVKM. V lost 7 bases to trimming and J lost 4 bases, with 23 bases between them. In nucleotides, the CDR3 is TGTGCCAGCACCCTGGGGGGCGCGGGAGTATCGTACAATGAGCAGTTCTTC. Translation: CASTLGGAGVSYNEQFF.